Shown below are 20 T cell receptor beta chains from a single sample sequenced in a study of blood T cell repertoires in COVID-19. Produced via immunoSEQ multiplex PCR; TCRdb's table is partial and in-frame only. The table lists nearly 80,000 clones, 87% of them singletons. The sample taken for sequencing was peripheral blood. The receptors derive from a woman of 80 years or more with active or convalescent COVID-19.

The rearrangement links TRBV7-5 to TRBJ2-7; the table assigns TRBD1, which was not confirmed against the DNA. TRBV7-5 is flagged as a pseudogene. This CDR3 comprises 10 residues. Here the CDR3 reads CARGDREQYF. The DNA for the CDR3 is TGTGCCAGGGGAGACAGGGAACAGTACTTC.

The chain carries TRBV2 and TRBJ1-3, with 7 bases fitting TRBD1. V gave up 5 bases and J gave up 0 bases; unmatched junction bases: 7. CDR3 length: 16 residues. Germline V gene data show CDR1 as SNHLY and CDR2 as FYNNEI. CDR3 region: CASSPGQSYSGNTIYF. The CDR3 coding sequence is TGTGCCAGCAGTCCGGGACAGTCTTACTCTGGAAACACCATATATTTT.

This chain joins TRBV19 and TRBJ1-2; perhaps TRBD1 as D (5 bases). The CDR3 has 13 amino acids. CDR1 is LNHDA, CDR2 SQIVND, per germline (reference sequence). Deletions cut 5 bases from V and 2 bases from J, with 9 bases between. The CDR3 nucleotides read TGTGCCAGTAGTCCGACAGCCAACTATGGCTACACCTTC. Its translation is CASSPTANYGYTF.

The genes are TRBV9 and TRBJ2-3; a possible D gene is TRBD2 (5 bases). CDR1 SGDLS and CDR2 YYNGEE come from the germline V gene. V lost 3 bases and J lost 4, with 15 bases in between. The CDR3 contains 15 residues. CDR3 in amino acids: CASSAQRRPPDTQYF. In DNA, the CDR3 is TGTGCCAGCAGCGCCCAGAGGAGGCCCCCAGATACGCAGTATTTT.

The chain has TRBV18 and TRBJ2-1, with D perhaps matching TRBD2 (6 bases). V gave up 1 base and J gave up 7 bases, with 17 bases separating them. CDR1 is KGHSH and CDR2 is LQKENI in the germline V gene. This CDR3 is 16 amino acids long. This CDR3 is CASSPLWSPGRNEQFF. The DNA of the CDR3 is TGTGCCAGCTCACCACTGTGGTCTCCTGGGAGGAATGAGCAGTTCTTC.

The V gene is TRBV30, the J gene TRBJ1-5; 7 nucleotides line up with TRBD1. CDR3 size: 15 residues. The germline gives CDR1 GTSNPN, CDR2 SVGIG (reference sequence). With V trimmed by 3 bases and J by 2 bases, 7 bases remained unmatched. CDR3 nucleotide sequence: TGTGCCTGGAGCTACAGGGGCGGCGGCAATCAGCCCCAGCATTTT. It translates to CAWSYRGGGNQPQHF. Together with reference TRBV30 and TRBJ1-5, the CDR3 gives the full variable domain: SQTIHQWPATLVQPVGSPLSLECTVEGTSNPNLYWYRQAAGRGLQLLFYSVGIGQISSEVPQNLSASRPQDRQFILSSKKLLLSDSGFYLCAWSYRGGGNQPQHFGDGTRLSIL.

The chain is built from TRBV18 and TRBJ1-6; TRBD1 aligns across 10 bases. The CDR3 consists of 14 residues. Germline values: CDR1 KGHSH, CDR2 LQKENI. V shed 6 bases, J shed 8 bases, and the junction held 4 bases outside the gene matches. The CDR3 loop is CASSTGTGDSPLHF. CDR3 nucleotides: TGTGCCAGCTCTACCGGGACAGGGGATTCACCCCTCCACTTT.

The chain joins TRBV18 to TRBJ1-2, with a tentative D call TRBD1 (5 bases). The CDR3 spans 13 residues. Germline-derived CDR1 and CDR2 are KGHSH and LQKENI. V lost 6 bases, J lost 2 bases, and 10 bases lay in between. CDR3 bases: TGTGCCAGCTCCGGGCAGGGAAACTATGGCTACACCTTC. Its translation: CASSGQGNYGYTF.

V is TRBV12-5 and J is TRBJ2-1, with D tentatively TRBD2 (5 bases). CDR1 and CDR2 (germline): LGHNT, FRNRAP. V lost 2 bases to trimming and J lost 5 bases, with 10 bases between them. The CDR3 has 14 amino acids. CDR3 bases: TGTGCTAGTGGTTTGAAAAGCGGAAACAATGAGCAGTTCTTC. As protein: CASGLKSGNNEQFF.

The chain uses TRBV29-1 and TRBJ1-2; the match to TRBD1 covers 8 bases. The germline V gene has CDR1 SQVTM and CDR2 ANQGSEA. V lost 5 bases to trimming and J lost 4 bases; unmatched junction nucleotides: 12. This CDR3 region has 15 residues. In nucleotides, the CDR3 is TGCAGCGTTCCTAATACGGGACAGGTGGCCTATGGCTACACCTTC. Its protein product is CSVPNTGQVAYGYTF. Looking up the rest from reference TRBV29-1 and TRBJ1-2 gives the full variable domain: SAVISQKPSRDICQRGTSLTIQCQVDSQVTMMFWYRQQPGQSLTLIATANQGSEATYESGFVIDKFPISRPNLTFSTLTVSNMSPEDSSIYLCSVPNTGQVAYGYTFGSGTRLTVV.

The rearrangement joins TRBV7-2 to TRBJ2-3, with no clear D. Trimming stripped 1 base from V and 5 bases from J, with 7 bases between. The CDR3 is 13 residues long. Germline V gene data show CDR1 as SGHTA and CDR2 as FQGNSA. DNA of the CDR3: TGTGCCAGCAGCTTAGGAGGAATAGATACGCAGTATTTT. It specifies CASSLGGIDTQYF.

The gene calls are TRBV28 and TRBJ1-4; D is unresolved. Per the germline V gene, CDR1 is MDHEN and CDR2 is SYDVKM. V gave up 5 bases and J gave up 3 bases, with 13 bases separating them. The CDR3 totals 15 residues. The CDR3: CASSEGSGANEKLFF. The DNA for the CDR3 is TGTGCCAGCAGTGAAGGGAGCGGAGCTAATGAAAAACTGTTTTTT.

As for this clone: This specimen includes other DNA sequences encoding the same CDR3. The chain employs TRBV19 and TRBJ2-1, with 8 bases matching TRBD1. CDR1 LNHDA and CDR2 SQIVND come from the germline V gene (reference sequence). V lost 11 bases and J lost 9; bases outside the gene matches: 24. CDR3 length equals 17 residues. Here the CDR3 DNA reads TGTGCCCGTCGTCCCGGGGCGGGGAGGACAGGGCGGGGTGAGCAGTTCTTC. Translation: CARRPGAGRTGRGEQFF.

This clone occurred once. V and J are TRBV6-5 and TRBJ2-1, with 8 bases fitting TRBD1. The germline V gene has CDR1 MNHEY and CDR2 SVGAGI. This CDR3 has 15 amino acids. The J segment lost 8 bases and the V segment lost 0 bases, leaving 6 bases of the junction unmatched. DNA of the CDR3: TGTGCCAGCAGTTACTCGGGGACAGGTTTCCATGAGCAGTTCTTC. Translated, it gives CASSYSGTGFHEQFF.

CDR3 DNA sequence: TGTGCCAGCAGCCTTCTAGGACAGGGTGGAGAAAAACTGTTTTTT. This gives the protein CASSLLGQGGEKLFF. This chain uses TRBV3-1 (or the pseudogene TRBV3-2) with TRBJ1-4; 8 bases are a match to TRBD1. The J segment lost 8 bases and the V segment lost 4 bases, leaving 9 bases of the junction unmatched. The CDR3 sequence is 15 residues long. Germline V lookup: CDR1 LGHDT, CDR2 YNNKEL (reference sequence).

J is TRBJ1-4 and V is TRBV7-9; D is undetermined. Germline V CDR1 and CDR2: SEHNR, FQNEAQ (reference sequence). The CDR3 totals 13 residues. The V and J ends lost 2 bases and 5 bases respectively, with 6 bases between them. The CDR3 protein is CASSLRQNEKLFF. CDR3 bases: TGTGCCAGCAGCTTAAGACAAAATGAAAAACTGTTTTTT. Based on the CDR3 plus reference TRBV7-9 and TRBJ1-4, the full variable domain is DTGVSQNPRHKITKRGQNVTFRCDPISEHNRLYWYRQTLGQGPEFLTYFQNEAQLEKSRLLSDRFSAERPKGSFSTLEIQRTEQGDSAMYLCASSLRQNEKLFFGSGTQLSVL.

This clone was seen more than once but under ten times. The genes are TRBV7-2 and TRBJ1-2; 7 bases agree with TRBD1. CDR1 SGHTA and CDR2 FQGNSA come from the germline V gene. CDR3 length: 15 residues. With V trimmed by 3 bases and J by 4 bases, 8 bases remained unmatched. CDR3 coding DNA: TGTGCCAGCAGCTTGGGAGGAGGGGGCCCCTATGGCTACACCTTC. It codes for CASSLGGGGPYGYTF.

The V call is TRBV18, the J call TRBJ2-2; D might be TRBD1 (6 bases). CDR1 is KGHSH and CDR2 is LQKENI in the germline V gene. Trimming removed 1 base from V and 3 bases from J, with 9 bases in between. The CDR3 is 15 residues long. CDR3 sequence: CASSPQNRDTGELFF. DNA for the CDR3: TGTGCCAGCTCACCACAGAACAGGGACACCGGGGAGCTGTTTTTT. The full variable domain, in which reference TRBV18 and TRBJ2-2 provide the parts outside the CDR3, is NAGVMQNPRHLVRRRGQEARLRCSPMKGHSHVYWYRQLPEEGLKFMVYLQKENIIDESGMPKERFSAEFPKEGPSILRIQQVVRGDSAAYFCASSPQNRDTGELFFGEGSRLTVL.

The chain combines TRBV10-3 with TRBJ2-2, with D unclear. The V end lost 4 bases, the J end lost 5 bases, and 11 bases lay between the germline ends. The CDR3 sequence is 14 residues long. From germline, CDR1 is ENHRY and CDR2 SYGVKD. The CDR3 coding sequence is TGTGCCATCAGTGGAACCACTAAAACCGGGGAGCTGTTTTTT. Amino acids: CAISGTTKTGELFF.

The chain uses TRBV28 and TRBJ2-1; 9 bases line up with TRBD1. The CDR3 covers 15 residues. V shed 3 bases and J 6 bases; nucleotides not matched to a gene: 6. Germline V gene sequence: CDR1 MDHEN, CDR2 SYDVKM. CDR3 sequence (DNA): TGTGCCAGCAGTTTGGGGGACAGGGTGGTCAATGAGCAGTTCTTC. Its protein is CASSLGDRVVNEQFF.